Presented here are 27 T cell receptor beta chains from one specimen sequenced in a study of blood T cell repertoires in COVID-19. Method: immunoSEQ multiplex PCR; TCRdb's copy keeps in-frame clones and lacks some. The sample lists approximately 250,000 clones; around 83% were seen once. Sequenced material: peripheral blood. The source is a woman in her thirties or forties who had recovered from COVID-19.

The CDR3 nucleotides read TGTGCCAGCAGCGTCAGCCGGGACAAGTACAATGAGCAGTTCTTC. The encoded protein is CASSVSRDKYNEQFF. The V call is TRBV9, the J call TRBJ2-1; D might be TRBD1 (6 bases). V lost 2 bases to trimming and J lost 4 bases, with 13 bases between them. This CDR3 contains 15 residues. The germline CDR1 and CDR2 sequences are SGDLS and YYNGEE.

The chain employs TRBV5-6 and TRBJ1-1; no clear D. Trimming removed 3 bases from V and 0 bases from J, with 9 bases in between. The CDR3 totals 14 residues. Germline CDR1 SGHDT, CDR2 YYEEEE. In nucleotides, the CDR3 is TGTGCCAGCAGCTACGACGGAGTGAACACTGAAGCTTTCTTT. This encodes CASSYDGVNTEAFF.

The CDR3 nucleotides read TGTGCCAGCATATATACTGCTAGCACAGATACGCAGTATTTT. It codes for CASIYTASTDTQYF. The genes are TRBV2 and TRBJ2-3; no clear D gene. The CDR3 has 14 residues. Germline CDR1 SNHLY, CDR2 FYNNEI. Trimming cost V 7 bases and J 0 bases, with 11 bases left between them.

The chain joins TRBV4-2 to TRBJ2-5; TRBD2 matches 12 bases. This CDR3 has 19 amino acids. Germline-derived CDR1 and CDR2 are LGHNA and YNFKEQ. Germline trimming cut 0 bases from V and 4 bases from J; bases unmatched to any gene: 12. DNA for the CDR3: TGTGCCAGCAGCCAAGATAGGAGTGGGGCTAGCGGGGGGGCAGAGACCCAGTACTTC. This codes for CASSQDRSGASGGAETQYF.

The chain couples TRBV4-1 to TRBJ2-7; no definite D call. V lost 0 bases and J lost 2, with 11 bases in between. This CDR3 comprises 15 residues. CDR1 is MGHRA and CDR2 is YSYEKL in the germline V gene. This CDR3 is CASSQDFAGPYEQYF. The CDR3 region has the DNA TGCGCCAGCAGCCAAGATTTCGCTGGCCCCTACGAGCAGTACTTC.

The V gene is TRBV30, the J gene TRBJ2-3; TRBD2 agrees at 9 bases. CDR3 length: 15 amino acids. The germline V gene has CDR1 GTSNPN and CDR2 SVGIG (reference sequence). V was pared by 2 bases and J by 0 bases, with 3 bases of the junction left unmatched. The CDR3 loop is CAWSPSGTSTDTQYF. CDR3 in DNA: TGTGCCTGGAGTCCTAGCGGGACTAGCACAGATACGCAGTATTTT.

Only a few counts were recorded for this clone. CDR3 sequence reads: CASSMGTGAYQSYTF. CDR3 nucleotides: TGTGCCAGCAGCATGGGGACAGGGGCCTACCAGAGCTACACCTTC. This chain links TRBV9 with TRBJ1-2, with 10 positions matching TRBD1. This CDR3 spans 15 amino acids. The V segment lost 4 bases and the J segment 9 bases; nucleotides outside the gene matches: 12. Germline values: CDR1 SGDLS, CDR2 YYNGEE.

The V gene is TRBV2, the J gene TRBJ2-1, with 7 bases lining up with TRBD2. The CDR3 has 16 residues. Trimming at V came to 3 bases and at J to 2 bases, leaving 7 bases not matched to a gene. CDR1 and CDR2 from the germline V gene are SNHLY and FYNNEI. The CDR3 loop reads CASSEVTSLAYNEQFF. The CDR3, as DNA: TGTGCCAGCAGTGAGGTGACTAGCTTGGCCTACAATGAGCAGTTCTTC.

The chain uses TRBV6-5 and TRBJ2-1; TRBD1 matches 8 bases. Germline V gene lookup returns CDR1 MNHEY and CDR2 SVGAGI. The CDR3 sequence is 15 residues long. With 2 bases clipped from V and 10 bases from J, the junction kept 10 bases outside the gene matches. In DNA, the CDR3 is TGTGCCAGCAGTTACGGTACACAGGGGGGCTGGGAGCAGTTCTTC. Amino acid sequence: CASSYGTQGGWEQFF.

J is TRBJ2-7 and V is TRBV30, with 12 bases identical to TRBD1. V lost 5 bases and J lost 3; bases outside the gene matches: 2. Germline V lookup: CDR1 GTSNPN, CDR2 SVGIG (reference sequence). This CDR3 is 13 amino acids long. The CDR3 region is CAWGTGGSYEQYF. In nucleotides, the CDR3 is TGTGCCTGGGGGACAGGGGGCAGCTACGAGCAGTACTTC. Full variable domain (outside the CDR3, taken from reference TRBV30 and TRBJ2-7): SQTIHQWPATLVQPVGSPLSLECTVEGTSNPNLYWYRQAAGRGLQLLFYSVGIGQISSEVPQNLSASRPQDRQFILSSKKLLLSDSGFYLCAWGTGGSYEQYFGPGTRLTVT.

This chain links TRBV5-1 with TRBJ2-2; the match to TRBD1 covers 9 bases. V shed 2 bases, J shed 3 bases, and the junction held 2 bases outside the gene matches. In germline, CDR1 is SGHRS, CDR2 YFSETQ. This CDR3 is 15 amino acids long. CDR3 sequence: CASSFRDRDTGELFF. In DNA form, the CDR3 reads TGCGCCAGCAGCTTCAGGGACAGGGACACCGGGGAGCTGTTTTTT.

V usage is TRBV5-4 and J usage is TRBJ2-7, with TRBD1 matching 9 bases. CDR1 is SGHNT, CDR2 YYREEE, per germline (reference sequence). This CDR3 has 14 amino acids. The V and J ends lost 4 bases and 6 bases, in that order; junction bases with no gene match: 8. The CDR3 nucleotides read TGTGCCAGCAGCCCCGGGACAGGGACTCCCGAGCAGTACTTC. Translation: CASSPGTGTPEQYF. The variable domain in full, completed from reference TRBV5-4 and TRBJ2-7, reads ETGVTQSPTHLIKTRGQQVTLRCSSQSGHNTVSWYQQALGQGPQFIFQYYREEENGRGNFPPRFSGLQFPNYSSELNVNALELDDSALYLCASSPGTGTPEQYFGPGTRLTVT.

This clone was seen just once. The chain uses TRBV24-1 and TRBJ2-2, with TRBD1 matching 10 bases. The germline V gene encodes CDR1 KGHDR and CDR2 SFDVKD. V gave up 4 bases and J gave up 6 bases; unmatched junction bases: 4. CDR3 length: 15 residues. The CDR3 DNA reads as TGTGCCACCAGTGACTTTGGACAGGGGGCCGGGGAGCTGTTTTTT. This translates into CATSDFGQGAGELFF.

V and J are TRBV5-1 and TRBJ2-3; a possible D gene is TRBD1 (6 bases). The germline V gene has CDR1 SGHRS and CDR2 YFSETQ. The CDR3 is made up of 15 amino acids. With 0 bases removed from V and 0 bases from J, the gap between germline ends came to 8 bases. CDR3 sequence reads: CASSLVQGSTDTQYF. In DNA form, the CDR3 reads TGCGCCAGCAGCTTGGTCCAGGGGAGCACAGATACGCAGTATTTT. The full variable domain, in which reference TRBV5-1 and TRBJ2-3 provide the parts outside the CDR3, is KAGVTQTPRYLIKTRGQQVTLSCSPISGHRSVSWYQQTPGQGLQFLFEYFSETQRNKGNFPGRFSGRQFSNSRSEMNVSTLELGDSALYLCASSLVQGSTDTQYFGPGTRLTVL.

The rearrangement links TRBV5-1 to TRBJ1-1, with TRBD1 identical over 7 bases. The CDR3 is made up of 14 amino acids. Germline-derived CDR1 and CDR2 are SGHRS and YFSETQ. After removal of 5 bases from V and 1 base from J, the junction contained 5 bases not matched to a gene. This chain's CDR3 is CASREQGTNTEAFF. CDR3 nucleotide sequence: TGCGCCAGCAGGGAACAGGGGACGAACACTGAAGCTTTCTTT. Full variable domain (missing parts from reference TRBV5-1 and TRBJ1-1): KAGVTQTPRYLIKTRGQQVTLSCSPISGHRSVSWYQQTPGQGLQFLFEYFSETQRNKGNFPGRFSGRQFSNSRSEMNVSTLELGDSALYLCASREQGTNTEAFFGQGTRLTVV.

V and J are TRBV25-1 and TRBJ2-7, with 8 bases identical to TRBD1. Unmatched junction bases numbered 15, after V lost 7 bases and J lost 4 bases. Germline assignment: CDR1 MGHDK and CDR2 SYGVNS. The CDR3 spans 16 residues. In DNA, the CDR3 is TGTGCCAGCACCGGCCGAAGACAGGGGTTTTCGTACGAGCAGTACTTC. It codes for CASTGRRQGFSYEQYF.

This chain joins TRBV3-1 (or the pseudogene TRBV3-2) and TRBJ2-5; TRBD2 aligns across 9 bases. The CDR3 loop spans 15 amino acids. V lost 4 bases, J lost 6 bases, and 9 bases stayed unmatched. Looked up from germline, CDR1 is LGHDT and CDR2 is YNNKEL (reference sequence). The CDR3 DNA sequence: TGTGCCAGCAGCCTTCGGGCGGGGGGGGGCCAGACCCAGTACTTC. This translates into CASSLRAGGGQTQYF.

The chain links TRBV3-1 (or the pseudogene TRBV3-2) to TRBJ2-1; 7 bases are shared with TRBD1. The germline V gene encodes CDR1 LGHDT and CDR2 YNNKEL (reference sequence). This CDR3 spans 16 amino acids. The V segment lost 4 bases and the J segment 5 bases; nucleotides outside the gene matches: 11. The CDR3 DNA is TGTGCCAGCAGCCGGACAGGTCTTTTCAACGACAATGAGCAGTTCTTC. This gives the protein CASSRTGLFNDNEQFF.

The chain has TRBV28 and TRBJ2-1, with TRBD2 identical over 10 bases. The length of the CDR3 is 14 residues. V shed 7 bases and J 8 bases; nucleotides not matched to a gene: 8. Germline assignment: CDR1 MDHEN and CDR2 SYDVKM. CDR3 nucleotide sequence: TGTGCCAGCACAAGCGGGGGGGCCGTGGATGAGCAGTTCTTC. Translation: CASTSGGAVDEQFF.

The V call is TRBV2, the J call TRBJ1-3; D is unresolved. The germline gives CDR1 SNHLY, CDR2 FYNNEI. Trimming took off 6 bases at V and 0 bases at J, with 3 bases between the two ends. The CDR3 runs to 12 residues. The CDR3 region has the DNA TGTGCCAGCAGATACTCTGGAAACACCATATATTTT. Protein product: CASRYSGNTIYF.

The chain has TRBV2 and TRBJ2-7; the D gene is possibly TRBD2 (6 bases). CDR1 is SNHLY, CDR2 FYNNEI, per germline. This CDR3 region has 10 residues. Trimming pared 6 bases from V and 6 bases from J, leaving 6 bases between. CDR3 bases: TGTGCCAGCAGGGGGGGCGAGCAGTACTTC. Translation gives CASRGGEQYF.

The J gene is TRBJ1-3, the V gene TRBV6-1; D remains ambiguous. Germline values: CDR1 MNHNS, CDR2 SASEGT. Deletions cut 1 base from V and 1 base from J, with 11 bases between. This CDR3 is 16 amino acids long. CDR3 sequence (DNA): TGTGCCAGCAGTGAAGGCAGTCCTCAATCTGGAAACACCATATATTTT. Its protein product is CASSEGSPQSGNTIYF.

The rearrangement joins TRBV7-2 to TRBJ1-3; perhaps TRBD1 as D (5 bases). There are 12 residues in the CDR3. The ends were cut back, 1 base at V and 7 bases at J, with 5 bases in the middle. The germline CDR1 and CDR2 sequences are SGHTA and FQGNSA. CDR3 bases: TGTGCCAGCAGCTTAGAGGGGAACACCATATATTTT. Protein: CASSLEGNTIYF.

The CDR3 DNA is TGTGCCAGCAGCCCCCAGGGGATTTTCGAAAAACTGTTTTTT. Protein sequence: CASSPQGIFEKLFF. The J gene is TRBJ1-4, the V gene TRBV5-6; a weak D match, TRBD1 (6 bases). The V end was cut by 4 bases, the J end by 8 bases, with 15 bases between. The CDR3 covers 14 residues. CDR1 SGHDT and CDR2 YYEEEE come from the germline V gene.

The rearrangement links TRBV6-5 to TRBJ1-6; D is uncertain. Trimming removed 3 bases at V and 4 bases at J, with 10 bases between. The CDR3 is 15 residues long. Germline V gives CDR1 MNHEY, CDR2 SVGAGI. CDR3 bases: TGTGCCAGCAGTTATGTTACAGATTATAATTCACCCCTCCACTTT. This encodes CASSYVTDYNSPLHF.

The chain joins TRBV2 to TRBJ2-2, with 10 bases matching TRBD1. The germline CDR1 and CDR2 sequences are SNHLY and FYNNEI. The length of the CDR3 is 15 residues. J gave up 5 bases and V 4 bases, and 4 bases lay outside the gene matches. The CDR3 region is CASSARTGGTGELFF. CDR3 nucleotide sequence: TGTGCCAGCAGTGCCAGGACAGGGGGGACCGGGGAGCTGTTTTTT.

The sample holds one count of this clone. The chain recombines TRBV4-1 with TRBJ2-7, with unresolved D. The germline gives CDR1 MGHRA, CDR2 YSYEKL. The V gene lost 5 bases and the J gene lost 0 bases, with 8 bases spanning the gap. This CDR3 is built from 13 residues. The CDR3 coding sequence is TGCGCCAGCAGCGCCGGGTCCTCCTACGAGCAGTACTTC. Translated, it gives CASSAGSSYEQYF.